The entry below gives a single T cell receptor beta chain sequence along with its context. This entry is derived from a study of control samples from healthy donors and cancer patients. The germline V gene encodes CDR1 SGHRS and CDR2 YFSETQ. V was pared by 4 bases and J by 1 base, with 8 bases between. This CDR3 is built from 13 residues. TCRdb keeps only in-frame clones here, not all; method: immunoSEQ multiplex PCR. The table shows some 87,000 clones, with approximately 82% occurring only once. The chain uses TRBV5-1 and TRBJ2-5; D unclear. This TCR was recovered from a man aged 60 to 75 with head and neck cancer. Sequences were obtained from PBMCs. The CDR3, as DNA: TGCGCCAGCAGCGGGTGGGTCCAAGAGACCCAGTACTTC. Amino acids: CASSGWVQETQYF.